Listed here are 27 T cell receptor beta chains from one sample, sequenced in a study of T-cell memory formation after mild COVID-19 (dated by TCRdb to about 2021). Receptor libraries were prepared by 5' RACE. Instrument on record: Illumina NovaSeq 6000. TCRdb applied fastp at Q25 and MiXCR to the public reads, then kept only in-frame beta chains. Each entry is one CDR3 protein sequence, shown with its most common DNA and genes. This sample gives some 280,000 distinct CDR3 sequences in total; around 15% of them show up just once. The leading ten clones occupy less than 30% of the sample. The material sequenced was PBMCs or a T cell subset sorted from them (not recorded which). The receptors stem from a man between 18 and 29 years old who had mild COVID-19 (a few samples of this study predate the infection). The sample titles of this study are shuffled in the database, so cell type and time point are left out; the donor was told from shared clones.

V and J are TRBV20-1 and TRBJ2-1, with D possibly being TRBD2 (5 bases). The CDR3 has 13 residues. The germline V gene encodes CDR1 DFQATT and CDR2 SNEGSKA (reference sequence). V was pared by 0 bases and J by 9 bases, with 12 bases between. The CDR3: CSAREEASSEQFF. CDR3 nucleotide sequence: TGCAGTGCTAGAGAGGAGGCCTCGAGTGAGCAGTTCTTC.

CDR3 in amino acids: CASSVGGAGEQFF. The CDR3 region has the DNA TGTGCCAGCAGCGTAGGGGGGGCCGGTGAGCAGTTCTTC. This chain joins TRBV9 and TRBJ2-1, with D perhaps matching TRBD1 or TRBD2 (6 bases each). The germline V gene has CDR1 SGDLS and CDR2 YYNGEE. The germline V and J ends were trimmed by 0 bases and 9 bases, with 10 bases remaining between them. The CDR3 loop spans 13 amino acids.

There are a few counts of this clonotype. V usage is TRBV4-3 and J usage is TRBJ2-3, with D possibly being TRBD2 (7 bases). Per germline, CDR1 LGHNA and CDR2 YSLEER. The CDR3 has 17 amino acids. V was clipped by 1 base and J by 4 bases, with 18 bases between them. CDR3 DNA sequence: TGCGCCAGCAGCCAAGCATTCGTGGGGGGGCTCGCAGATACGCAGTATTTT. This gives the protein CASSQAFVGGLADTQYF.

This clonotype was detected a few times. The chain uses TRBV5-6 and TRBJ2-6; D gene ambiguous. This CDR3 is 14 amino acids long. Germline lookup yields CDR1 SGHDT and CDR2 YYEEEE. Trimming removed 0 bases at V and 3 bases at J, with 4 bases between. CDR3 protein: CASSLEYGANVLTF. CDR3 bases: TGTGCCAGCAGCTTGGAGTATGGGGCCAACGTCCTGACTTTC.

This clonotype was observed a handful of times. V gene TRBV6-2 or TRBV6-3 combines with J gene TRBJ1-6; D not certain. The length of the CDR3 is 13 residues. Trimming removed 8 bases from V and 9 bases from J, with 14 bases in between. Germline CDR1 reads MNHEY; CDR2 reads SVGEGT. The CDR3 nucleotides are TGTGCCAGCCACCGGGAGGGAGGTTCACCCCTCCACTTT. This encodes CASHREGGSPLHF.

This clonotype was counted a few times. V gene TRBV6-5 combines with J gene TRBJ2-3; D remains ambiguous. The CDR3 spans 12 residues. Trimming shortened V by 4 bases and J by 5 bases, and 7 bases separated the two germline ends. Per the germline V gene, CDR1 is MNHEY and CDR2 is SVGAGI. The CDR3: CASSSIGDTQYF. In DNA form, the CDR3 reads TGTGCCAGCAGTTCCATCGGAGATACGCAGTATTTT.

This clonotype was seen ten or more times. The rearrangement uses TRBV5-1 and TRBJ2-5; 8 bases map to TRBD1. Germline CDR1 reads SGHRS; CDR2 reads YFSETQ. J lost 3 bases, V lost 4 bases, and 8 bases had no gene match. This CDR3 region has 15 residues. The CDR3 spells CASSSTGTGEETQYF. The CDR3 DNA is TGCGCCAGCAGCAGTACCGGGACAGGAGAAGAGACCCAGTACTTC.

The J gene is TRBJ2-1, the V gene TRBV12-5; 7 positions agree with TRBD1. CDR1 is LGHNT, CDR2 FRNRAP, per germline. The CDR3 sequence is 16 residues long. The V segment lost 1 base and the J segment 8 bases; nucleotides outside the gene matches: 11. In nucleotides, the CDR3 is TGTGCTAGTGGTTTGGGACAGGGTTTATATGGCCATGAGCAGTTCTTC. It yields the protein CASGLGQGLYGHEQFF.

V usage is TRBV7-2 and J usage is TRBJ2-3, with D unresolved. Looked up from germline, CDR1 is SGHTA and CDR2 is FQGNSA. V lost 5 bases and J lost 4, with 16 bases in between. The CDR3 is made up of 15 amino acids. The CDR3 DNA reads TGTGCCAGCAGCCTCTCTTTGAGGTATGCAGATACGCAGTATTTT. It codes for CASSLSLRYADTQYF.

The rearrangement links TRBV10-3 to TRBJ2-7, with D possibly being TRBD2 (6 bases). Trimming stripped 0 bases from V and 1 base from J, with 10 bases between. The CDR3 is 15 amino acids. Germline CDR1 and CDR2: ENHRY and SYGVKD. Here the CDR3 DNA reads TGTGCCATCAGTGAGTCGAAAGGACTATCCTACGAGCAGTACTTC. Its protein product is CAISESKGLSYEQYF.

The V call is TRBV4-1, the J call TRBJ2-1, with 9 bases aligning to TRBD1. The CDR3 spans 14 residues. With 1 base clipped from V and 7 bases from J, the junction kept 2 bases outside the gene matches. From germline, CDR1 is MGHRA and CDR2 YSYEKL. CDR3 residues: CASSQGDRVNEQFF. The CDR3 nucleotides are TGCGCCAGCAGCCAAGGGGACAGGGTGAATGAGCAGTTCTTC.

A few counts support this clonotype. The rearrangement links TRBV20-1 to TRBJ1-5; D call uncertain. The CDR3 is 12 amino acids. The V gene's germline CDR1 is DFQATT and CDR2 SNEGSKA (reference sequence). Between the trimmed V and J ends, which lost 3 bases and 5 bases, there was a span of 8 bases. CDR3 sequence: CSARPDDQPQHF. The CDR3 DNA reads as TGCAGTGCTAGGCCAGATGATCAGCCCCAGCATTTT.

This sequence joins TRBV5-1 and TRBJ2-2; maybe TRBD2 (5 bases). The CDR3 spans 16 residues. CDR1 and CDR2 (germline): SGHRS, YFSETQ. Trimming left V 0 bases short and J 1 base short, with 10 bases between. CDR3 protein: CASSLAAGMNTGELFF. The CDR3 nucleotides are TGCGCCAGCAGCTTGGCGGCGGGCATGAACACCGGGGAGCTGTTTTTT. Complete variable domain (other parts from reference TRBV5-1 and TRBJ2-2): KAGVTQTPRYLIKTRGQQVTLSCSPISGHRSVSWYQQTPGQGLQFLFEYFSETQRNKGNFPGRFSGRQFSNSRSEMNVSTLELGDSALYLCASSLAAGMNTGELFFGEGSRLTVL.

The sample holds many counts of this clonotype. Here the CDR3 DNA reads TGTGCCAGCAGTGACTTCACCAGGGAACTGTTTTTT. Translation: CASSDFTRELFF. The chain uses TRBV6-1 and TRBJ1-4; possibly TRBD1 for D (5 bases). Germline V CDR1 and CDR2: MNHNS, SASEGT. V lost 3 bases, J lost 12 bases, and 11 bases lay in between. The CDR3 consists of 12 residues.

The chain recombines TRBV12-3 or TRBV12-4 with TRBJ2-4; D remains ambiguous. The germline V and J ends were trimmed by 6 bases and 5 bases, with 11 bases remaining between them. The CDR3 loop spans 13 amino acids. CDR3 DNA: TGTGCCAGCAGGCCGACGGGTGAAAACATTCAGTACTTC. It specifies CASRPTGENIQYF.

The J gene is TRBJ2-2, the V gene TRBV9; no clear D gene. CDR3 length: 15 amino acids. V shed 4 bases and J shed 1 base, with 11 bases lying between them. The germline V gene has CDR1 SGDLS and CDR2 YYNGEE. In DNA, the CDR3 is TGTGCCAGCAGCAGGGAACCGGGGAACACCGGGGAGCTGTTTTTT. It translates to CASSREPGNTGELFF.

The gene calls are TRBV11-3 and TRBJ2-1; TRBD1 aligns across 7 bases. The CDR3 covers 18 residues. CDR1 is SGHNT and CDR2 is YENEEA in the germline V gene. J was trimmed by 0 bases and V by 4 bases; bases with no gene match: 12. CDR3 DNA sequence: TGTGCCAGCAGCTCGACAGGGAATCCCCCGAGCTCCTACAATGAGCAGTTCTTC. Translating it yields CASSSTGNPPSSYNEQFF.

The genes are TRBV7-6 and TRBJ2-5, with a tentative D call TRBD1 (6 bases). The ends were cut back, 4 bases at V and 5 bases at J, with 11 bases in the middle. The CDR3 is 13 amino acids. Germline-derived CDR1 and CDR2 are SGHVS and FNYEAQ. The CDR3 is CASSSGQPETQYF. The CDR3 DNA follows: TGTGCCAGCAGCTCCGGACAGCCGGAGACCCAGTACTTC.

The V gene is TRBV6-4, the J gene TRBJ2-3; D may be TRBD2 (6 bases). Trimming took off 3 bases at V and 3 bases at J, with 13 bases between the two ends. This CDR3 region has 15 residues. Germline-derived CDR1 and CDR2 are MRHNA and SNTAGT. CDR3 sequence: CASSEWGVRTDTQYF. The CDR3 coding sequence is TGTGCCAGCAGTGAATGGGGGGTAAGGACAGATACGCAGTATTTT.

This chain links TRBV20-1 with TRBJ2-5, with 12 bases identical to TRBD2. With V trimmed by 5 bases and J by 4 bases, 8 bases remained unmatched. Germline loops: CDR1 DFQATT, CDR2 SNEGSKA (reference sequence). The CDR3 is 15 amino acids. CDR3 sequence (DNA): TGCAGTGCTCCGTCCCAACTAGCGGGGGGAGAGACCCAGTACTTC. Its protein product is CSAPSQLAGGETQYF.

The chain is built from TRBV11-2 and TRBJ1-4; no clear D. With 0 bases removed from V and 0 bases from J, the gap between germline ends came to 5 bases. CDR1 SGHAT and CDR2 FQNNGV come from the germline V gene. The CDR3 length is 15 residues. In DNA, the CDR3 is TGTGCCAGCAGCTTAGAGCCAGCAACTAATGAAAAACTGTTTTTT. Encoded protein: CASSLEPATNEKLFF.

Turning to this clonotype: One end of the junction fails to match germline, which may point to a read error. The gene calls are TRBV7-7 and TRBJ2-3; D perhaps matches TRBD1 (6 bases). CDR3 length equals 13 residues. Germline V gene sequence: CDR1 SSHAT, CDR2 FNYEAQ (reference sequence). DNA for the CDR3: TGTGCTAGCAGCCGGGACACCACAGATACGCAGTATTTT. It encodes CASSRDTTDTQYF. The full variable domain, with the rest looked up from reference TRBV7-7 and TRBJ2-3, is GAGVSQSPRYKVTKRGQDVTLRCDPISSHATLYWYQQALGQGPEFLTYFNYEAQPDKSGLPSDRFSAERPEGSISTLTIQRTEQRDSAMYRCASSRDTTDTQYFGPGTRLTVL.

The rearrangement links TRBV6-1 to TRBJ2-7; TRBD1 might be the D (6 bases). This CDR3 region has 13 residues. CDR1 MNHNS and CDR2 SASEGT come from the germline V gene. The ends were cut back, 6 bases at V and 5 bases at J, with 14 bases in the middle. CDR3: CASRAVAGDEQYF. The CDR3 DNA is TGTGCCAGCAGAGCAGTGGCAGGGGACGAGCAGTACTTC.

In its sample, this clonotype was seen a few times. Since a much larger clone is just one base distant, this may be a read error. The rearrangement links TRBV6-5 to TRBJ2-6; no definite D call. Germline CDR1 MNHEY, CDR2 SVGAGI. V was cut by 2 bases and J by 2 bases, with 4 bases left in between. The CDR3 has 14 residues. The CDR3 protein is CASSYGAGANVLTF. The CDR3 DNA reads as TGTGCCAGCAGTTACGGGGCTGGGGCCAACGTCCTGACTTTC.

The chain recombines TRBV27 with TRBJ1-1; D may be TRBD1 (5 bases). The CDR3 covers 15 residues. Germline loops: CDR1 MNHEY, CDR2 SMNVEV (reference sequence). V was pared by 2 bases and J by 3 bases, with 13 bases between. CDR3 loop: CASSLSPGGDTEAFF. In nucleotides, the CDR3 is TGTGCCAGCAGTTTAAGTCCGGGGGGGGACACTGAAGCTTTCTTT.

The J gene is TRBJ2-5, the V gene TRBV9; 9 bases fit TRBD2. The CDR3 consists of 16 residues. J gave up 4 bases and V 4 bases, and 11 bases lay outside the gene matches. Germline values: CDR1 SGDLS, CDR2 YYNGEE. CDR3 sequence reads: CASSLRGGGASETQYF. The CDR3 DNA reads TGTGCCAGCAGCCTCCGGGGCGGGGGGGCGTCAGAGACCCAGTACTTC. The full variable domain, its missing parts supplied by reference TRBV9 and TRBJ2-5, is DSGVTQTPKHLITATGQRVTLRCSPRSGDLSVYWYQQSLDQGLQFLIQYYNGEERAKGNILERFSAQQFPDLHSELNLSSLELGDSALYFCASSLRGGGASETQYFGPGTRLLVL.

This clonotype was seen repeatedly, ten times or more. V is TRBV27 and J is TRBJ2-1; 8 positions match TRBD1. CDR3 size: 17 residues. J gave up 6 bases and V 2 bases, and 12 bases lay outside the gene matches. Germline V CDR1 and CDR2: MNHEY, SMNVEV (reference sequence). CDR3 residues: CASSLGVRDRYSNEQFF. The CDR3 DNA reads TGTGCCAGCAGTTTAGGGGTCCGGGACAGGTACTCCAATGAGCAGTTCTTC.